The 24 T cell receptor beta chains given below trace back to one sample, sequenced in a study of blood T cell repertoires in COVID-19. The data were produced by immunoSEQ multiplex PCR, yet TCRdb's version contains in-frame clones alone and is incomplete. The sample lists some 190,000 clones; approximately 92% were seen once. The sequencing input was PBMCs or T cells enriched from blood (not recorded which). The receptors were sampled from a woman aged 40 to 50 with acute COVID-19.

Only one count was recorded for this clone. The CDR3 DNA reads TGCGCCAGCAGCAATACGGAGGGGAGCTATGGCTACACCTTC. It translates to CASSNTEGSYGYTF. This rearrangement joins TRBV4-1 to TRBJ1-2, with D possibly TRBD1 on 5 matching bases. The CDR3 contains 14 residues. The V end lost 5 bases, the J end lost 4 bases, and 14 bases lay between the germline ends. The germline gives CDR1 MGHRA, CDR2 YSYEKL.

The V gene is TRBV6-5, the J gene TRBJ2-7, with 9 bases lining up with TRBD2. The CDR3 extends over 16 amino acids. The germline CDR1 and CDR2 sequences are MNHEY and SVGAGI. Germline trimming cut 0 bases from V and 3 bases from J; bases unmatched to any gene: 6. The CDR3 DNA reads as TGTGCCAGCAGTTACTCGACTAGCGGTTCCGGCTACGAGCAGTACTTC. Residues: CASSYSTSGSGYEQYF.

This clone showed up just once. CDR3: CASSSTGRTYEQYF. The CDR3 DNA reads as TGTGCCAGCAGTTCCACGGGGAGGACCTACGAGCAGTACTTC. This chain uses TRBV28 with TRBJ2-7; tentatively, D is TRBD2 (6 bases). This CDR3 region has 14 residues. The ends were cut back, 4 bases at V and 2 bases at J, with 12 bases in the middle. Looked up from germline, CDR1 is MDHEN and CDR2 is SYDVKM.

The DNA for the CDR3 is TGTGCCAGCGGCAGACAGGGAACGCAGTATTTT. Protein product: CASGRQGTQYF. The chain employs TRBV5-8 and TRBJ2-3; 7 positions agree with TRBD1. This CDR3 is built from 11 residues. Germline V gene lookup returns CDR1 SGHTS and CDR2 YDEGEE. The V gene end was trimmed by 7 bases and the J gene end by 9 bases; junction bases not matched to a gene: 5.

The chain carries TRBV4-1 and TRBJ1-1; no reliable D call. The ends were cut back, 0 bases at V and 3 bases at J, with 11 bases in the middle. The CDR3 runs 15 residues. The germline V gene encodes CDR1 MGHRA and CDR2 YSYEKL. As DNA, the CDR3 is TGCGCCAGCAGCCAAGACAATCAGCGGGACACTGAAGCTTTCTTT. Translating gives CASSQDNQRDTEAFF.

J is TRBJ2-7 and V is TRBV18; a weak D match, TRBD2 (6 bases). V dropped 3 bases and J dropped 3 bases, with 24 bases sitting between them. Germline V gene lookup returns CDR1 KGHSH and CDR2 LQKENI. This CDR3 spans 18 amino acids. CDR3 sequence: CASSPMGGGSAPNYEQYF. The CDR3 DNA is TGTGCCAGCTCACCTATGGGAGGTGGCAGCGCGCCGAACTACGAGCAGTACTTC.

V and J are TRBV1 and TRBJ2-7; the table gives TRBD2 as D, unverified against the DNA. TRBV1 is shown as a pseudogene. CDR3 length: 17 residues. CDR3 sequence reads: CTSSQVCSGRTSYEQYF. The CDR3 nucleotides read TGCACCAGCAGCCAAGTCTGTAGCGGGAGAACCTCCTACGAGCAGTACTTC.

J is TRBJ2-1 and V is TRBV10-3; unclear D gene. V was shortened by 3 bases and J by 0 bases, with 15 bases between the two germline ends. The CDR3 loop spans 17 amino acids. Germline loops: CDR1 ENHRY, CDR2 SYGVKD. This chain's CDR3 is CAISEDGSQISYNEQFF. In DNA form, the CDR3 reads TGTGCCATCAGTGAAGATGGCAGTCAAATCTCCTACAATGAGCAGTTCTTC.

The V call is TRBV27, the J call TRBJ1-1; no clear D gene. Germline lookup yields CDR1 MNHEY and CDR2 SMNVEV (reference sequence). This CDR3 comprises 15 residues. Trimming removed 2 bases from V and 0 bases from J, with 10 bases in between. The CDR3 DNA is TGTGCCAGCAGTTTAGAGGGAGGGATGAACACTGAAGCTTTCTTT. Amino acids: CASSLEGGMNTEAFF.

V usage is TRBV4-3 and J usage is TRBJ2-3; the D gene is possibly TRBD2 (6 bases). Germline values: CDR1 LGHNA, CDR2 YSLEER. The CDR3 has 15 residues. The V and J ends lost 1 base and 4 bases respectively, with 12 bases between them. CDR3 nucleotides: TGCGCCAGCAGCCAAGTCTCTTCGGGAGCAGATACGCAGTATTTT. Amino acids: CASSQVSSGADTQYF.

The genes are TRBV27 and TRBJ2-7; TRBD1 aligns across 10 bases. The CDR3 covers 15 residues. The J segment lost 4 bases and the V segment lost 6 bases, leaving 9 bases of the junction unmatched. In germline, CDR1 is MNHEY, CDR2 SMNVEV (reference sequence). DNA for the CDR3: TGTGCCAGCAGGCCCGGACAGGGGGTCTATTACGAGCAGTACTTC. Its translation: CASRPGQGVYYEQYF.

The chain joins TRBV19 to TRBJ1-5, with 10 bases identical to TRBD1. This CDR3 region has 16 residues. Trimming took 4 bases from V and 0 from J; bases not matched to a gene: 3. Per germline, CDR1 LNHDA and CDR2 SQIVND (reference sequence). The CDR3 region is CASSTWDRGSNQPQHF. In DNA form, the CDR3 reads TGTGCCAGTAGTACCTGGGACAGGGGTAGCAATCAGCCCCAGCATTTT.

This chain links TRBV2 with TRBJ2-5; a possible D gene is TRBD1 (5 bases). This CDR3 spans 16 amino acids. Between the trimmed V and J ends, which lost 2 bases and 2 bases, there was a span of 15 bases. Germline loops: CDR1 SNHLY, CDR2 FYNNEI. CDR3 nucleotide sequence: TGTGCCAGCAGTGAACCTGGGGCAGGGTTGCAAGAGACCCAGTACTTC. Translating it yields CASSEPGAGLQETQYF. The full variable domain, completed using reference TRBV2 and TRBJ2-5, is EPEVTQTPSHQVTQMGQEVILRCVPISNHLYFYWYRQILGQKVEFLVSFYNNEISEKSEIFDDQFSVERPDGSNFTLKIRSTKLEDSAMYFCASSEPGAGLQETQYFGPGTRLLVL.

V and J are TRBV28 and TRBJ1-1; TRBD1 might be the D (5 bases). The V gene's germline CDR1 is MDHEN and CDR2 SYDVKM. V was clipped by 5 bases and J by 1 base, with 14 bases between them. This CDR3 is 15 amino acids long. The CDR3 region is CASSPRTNKNTEAFF. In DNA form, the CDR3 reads TGTGCCAGCAGTCCAAGGACAAACAAGAACACTGAAGCTTTCTTT.

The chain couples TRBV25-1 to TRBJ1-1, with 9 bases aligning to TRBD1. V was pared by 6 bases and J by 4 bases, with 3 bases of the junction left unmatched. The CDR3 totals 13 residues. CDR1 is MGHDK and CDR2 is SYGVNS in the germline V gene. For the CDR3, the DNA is TGTGCCAGCAGGGGACAGGGTGGCACTGAAGCTTTCTTT. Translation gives CASRGQGGTEAFF.

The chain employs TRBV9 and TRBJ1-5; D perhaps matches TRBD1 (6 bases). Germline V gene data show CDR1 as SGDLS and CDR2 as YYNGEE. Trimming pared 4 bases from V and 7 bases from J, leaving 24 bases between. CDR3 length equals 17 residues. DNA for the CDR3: TGTGCCAGCAGCTTACAATTTAGGTGGGGGGGCCAACAGCCCCAGCATTTT. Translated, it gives CASSLQFRWGGQQPQHF.

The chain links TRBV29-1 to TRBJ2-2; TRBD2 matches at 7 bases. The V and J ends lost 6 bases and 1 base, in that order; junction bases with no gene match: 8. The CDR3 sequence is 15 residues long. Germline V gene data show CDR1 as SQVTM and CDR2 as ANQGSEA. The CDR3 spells CSVGRSSGNTGELFF. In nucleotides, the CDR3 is TGCAGCGTGGGTCGTTCTAGCGGGAACACCGGGGAGCTGTTTTTT.

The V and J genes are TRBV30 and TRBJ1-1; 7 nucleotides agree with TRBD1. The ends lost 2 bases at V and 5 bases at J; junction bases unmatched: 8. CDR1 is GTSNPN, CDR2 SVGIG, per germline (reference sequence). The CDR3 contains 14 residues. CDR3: CAWSRQGWRTEAFF. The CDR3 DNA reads TGTGCCTGGAGTAGACAGGGTTGGCGTACTGAAGCTTTCTTT.

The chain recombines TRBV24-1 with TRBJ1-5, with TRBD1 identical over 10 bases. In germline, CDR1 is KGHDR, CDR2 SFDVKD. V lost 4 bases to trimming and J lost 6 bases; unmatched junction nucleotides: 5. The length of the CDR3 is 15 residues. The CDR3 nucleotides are TGTGCCACCAGTGACTCGACAGGGGGCATTCAGCCCCAGCATTTT. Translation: CATSDSTGGIQPQHF.

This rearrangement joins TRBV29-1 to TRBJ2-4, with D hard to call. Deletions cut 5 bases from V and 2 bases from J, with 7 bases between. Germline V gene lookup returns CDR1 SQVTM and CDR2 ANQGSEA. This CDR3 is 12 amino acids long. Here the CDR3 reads CSVLESKNIQYF. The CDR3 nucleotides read TGCAGCGTTCTAGAATCCAAAAACATTCAGTACTTC.

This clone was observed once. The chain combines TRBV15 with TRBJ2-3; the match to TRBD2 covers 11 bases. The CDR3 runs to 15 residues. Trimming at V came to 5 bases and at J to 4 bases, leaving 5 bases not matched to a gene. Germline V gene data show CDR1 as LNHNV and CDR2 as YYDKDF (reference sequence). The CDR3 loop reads CATSHLAGGSDTQYF. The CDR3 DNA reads TGTGCCACCAGCCACCTAGCGGGAGGATCAGATACGCAGTATTTT.

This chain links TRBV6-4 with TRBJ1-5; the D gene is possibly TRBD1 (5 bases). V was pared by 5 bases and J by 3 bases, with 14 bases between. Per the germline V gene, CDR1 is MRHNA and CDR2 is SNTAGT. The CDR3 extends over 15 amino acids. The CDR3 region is CASSRDSGANQPQHF. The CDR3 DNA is TGTGCCAGCAGTAGAGACAGTGGCGCCAATCAGCCCCAGCATTTT.

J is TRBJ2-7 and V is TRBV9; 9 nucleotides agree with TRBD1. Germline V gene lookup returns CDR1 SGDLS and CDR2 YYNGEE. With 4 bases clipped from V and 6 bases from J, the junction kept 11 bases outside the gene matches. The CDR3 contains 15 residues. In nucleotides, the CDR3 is TGTGCCAGCAGCAATACGGGACAGGGTTCCGCCGAGCAGTACTTC. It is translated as CASSNTGQGSAEQYF.

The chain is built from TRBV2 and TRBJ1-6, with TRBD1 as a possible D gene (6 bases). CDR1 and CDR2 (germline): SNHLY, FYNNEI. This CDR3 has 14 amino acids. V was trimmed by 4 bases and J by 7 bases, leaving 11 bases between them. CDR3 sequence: CASSVEQGNSPLHF. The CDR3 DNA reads TGTGCCAGCAGTGTGGAACAGGGCAATTCACCCCTCCACTTT.